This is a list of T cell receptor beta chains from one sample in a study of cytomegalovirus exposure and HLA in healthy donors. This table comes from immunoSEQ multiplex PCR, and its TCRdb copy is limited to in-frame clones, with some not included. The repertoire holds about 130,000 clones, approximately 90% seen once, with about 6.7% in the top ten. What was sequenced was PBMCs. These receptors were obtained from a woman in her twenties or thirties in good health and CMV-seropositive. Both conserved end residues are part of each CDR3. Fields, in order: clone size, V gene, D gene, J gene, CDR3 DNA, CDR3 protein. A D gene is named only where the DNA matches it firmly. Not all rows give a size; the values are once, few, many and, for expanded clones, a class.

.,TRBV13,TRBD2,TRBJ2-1,TGTGCCAGCACCCACCGGACTAGCGCCCCCCACTCCTACAATGAGCAGTTCTTC,CASTHRTSAPHSYNEQFF
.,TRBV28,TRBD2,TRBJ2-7,TGTGCCAGCAGTTTCGGTAGTAGCGGGAGCTCCTACGAGCAGTACTTC,CASSFGSSGSSYEQYF
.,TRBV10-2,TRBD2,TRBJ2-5,TGCGCCAGCAGTGAGAGTGGCGGGAGTCTTCAAGAGACCCAGTACTTC,CASSESGGSLQETQYF
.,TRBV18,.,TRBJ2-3,TGTGCCAGCTCACCATCCCGGGGGATGTTCACAGATACGCAGTATTTT,CASSPSRGMFTDTQYF
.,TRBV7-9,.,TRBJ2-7,TGTGCCAGCAGCCGCTCCTACGAGCAGTACTTC,CASSRSYEQYF
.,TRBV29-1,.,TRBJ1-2,TGCAGCGACTCCCGGGACAACACCTATGGCTACACCTTC,CSDSRDNTYGYTF
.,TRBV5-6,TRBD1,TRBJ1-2,TGTGCCAGCAGCGGTAGCGCCGGGACAGCTGATGGCTACACCTTC,CASSGSAGTADGYTF
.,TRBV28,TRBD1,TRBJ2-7,TGTGCCAGCAGTTCCTACATGGACAGGGGGCACTCCTACGAGCAGTACTTC,CASSSYMDRGHSYEQYF
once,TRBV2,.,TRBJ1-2,TGTGCCAGCATAGCAGGGATTAATTATTATGGCTACACCTTC,CASIAGINYYGYTF
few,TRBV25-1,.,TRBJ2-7,TGTGCCAGCAGGGAGGGACTCTACGAGCAGTACTTC,CASREGLYEQYF
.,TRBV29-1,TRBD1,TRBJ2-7,TGCAGCGCCCGGACAGGGGTATCCTACGAGCAGTACTTC,CSARTGVSYEQYF
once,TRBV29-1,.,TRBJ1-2,TGCAGCGTTGAAGAACAGGAATCTGGCTACACCTTC,CSVEEQESGYTF
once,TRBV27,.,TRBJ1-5,TGTGCCAGCAGTTCGAGAGGGCTTAGCAATCAGCCCCAGCATTTT,CASSSRGLSNQPQHF
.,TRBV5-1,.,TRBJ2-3,TGCGCCAGCAGCTTTCTGACTAGCACAGATACGCAGTATTTT,CASSFLTSTDTQYF
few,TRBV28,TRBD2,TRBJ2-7,TGTGCCAGCAGTTCGCAAAAACGGACTAGCGGGAGTGGGTACGAGCAGTACTTC,CASSSQKRTSGSGYEQYF
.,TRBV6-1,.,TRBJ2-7,TGTGCCAGCAGTGTCCGGGGGAACGAGCAGTACTTC,CASSVRGNEQYF
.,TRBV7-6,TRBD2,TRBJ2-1,TGTGCCAGCAGCTTAAATTGGGCCGGGACTAGCGGACCTAATGAGCAGTTCTTC,CASSLNWAGTSGPNEQFF
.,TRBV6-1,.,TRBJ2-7,TGTGCCAGCAGTGAAATTGCAGGGGCCTACGAGCAGTACTTC,CASSEIAGAYEQYF
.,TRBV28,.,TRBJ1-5,TGTGCCAGCAGTCAAACAGGGCCCAACAATCAGCCCCAGCATTTT,CASSQTGPNNQPQHF
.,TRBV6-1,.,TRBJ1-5,TGTGCCAGCAGCGGGGATTGGCCCCAGCATTTT,CASSGDWPQHF
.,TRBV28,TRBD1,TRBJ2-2,TGTGCCAGCAGAACCGGGACAGCTAACACCGGGGAGCTGTTTTTT,CASRTGTANTGELFF
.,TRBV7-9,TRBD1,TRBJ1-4,TGTGCCAGCAGCTCCGGGACAGCAAATGAAAAACTGTTTTTT,CASSSGTANEKLFF
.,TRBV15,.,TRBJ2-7,TGTGCCACCAGCAGAGATCGGGAGCCGGGGAACGAGCAGTACTTC,CATSRDREPGNEQYF
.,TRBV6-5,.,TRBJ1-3,TGTGCCAGCAGTTACTTGAGCCGTGCGCCCGGAAACACCATATATTTT,CASSYLSRAPGNTIYF
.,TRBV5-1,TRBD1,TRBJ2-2,TGCGCCAGCAGCTTGTTTTCGGGACAGAGCACCGGGGAGCTGTTTTTT,CASSLFSGQSTGELFF
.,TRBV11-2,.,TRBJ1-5,TGTGCCAGCAGCTCGGGGAGCGGGCCCCAGCATTTT,CASSSGSGPQHF
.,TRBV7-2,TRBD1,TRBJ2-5,TGTGCCAGCAGCTTCCGAGAGTGGTTGTCAGGGGGCGCTTGGACCCAGTACTTC,CASSFREWLSGGAWTQYF
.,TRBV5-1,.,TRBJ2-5,TGCGCCAGCAGCCTGAACGTGGGGGCGCGGGAGACCCAGTACTTC,CASSLNVGARETQYF
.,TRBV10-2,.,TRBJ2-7,TGCGCCAGCACCGGCGGCAGGGGCTATTCCTACGAGCAGTACTTC,CASTGGRGYSYEQYF
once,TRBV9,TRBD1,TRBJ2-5,TGTGCCAGCAGCGTAGGAGGAGACAGGGCTCAAGAGACCCAGTACTTC,CASSVGGDRAQETQYF
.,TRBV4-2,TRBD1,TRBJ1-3,TGTGCCAGCAGCCTACGACAGGGAGCTGGAAACACCATATATTTT,CASSLRQGAGNTIYF
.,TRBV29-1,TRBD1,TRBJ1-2,TGCAGCGTGGACGGCGTGGCGACAGGGCGGCACTATGGCTACACCTTC,CSVDGVATGRHYGYTF
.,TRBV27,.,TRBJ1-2,TGTGCCAGCAAGAGGACAGCGACCTATGGCTACACCTTC,CASKRTATYGYTF
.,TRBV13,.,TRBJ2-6,TGTGCCAGCAGCCCAAATCCGGCCTCGGCGGTCTCTGGGGCCAACGTCCTGACTTTC,CASSPNPASAVSGANVLTF
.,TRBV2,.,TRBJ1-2,TGTGCCAGCTTGACAGTTAACTATGGCTACACCTTC,CASLTVNYGYTF
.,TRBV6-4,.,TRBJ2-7,TGTGCCAGCAGTGACTCCACAGTGCTGCGCTACGAGCAGTACTTC,CASSDSTVLRYEQYF
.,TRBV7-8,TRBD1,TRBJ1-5,TGTGCCAGCAGCTGGGGACAGGGCGGCAATCAGCCCCAGCATTTT,CASSWGQGGNQPQHF
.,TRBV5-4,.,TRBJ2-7,TGTGCCAGCAGCTTGGGACAAAGGCACGAGCAGTACTTC,CASSLGQRHEQYF
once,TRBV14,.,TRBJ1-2,TGTGCCAGCAGCCCGGAAGGACAGATCCCCTATGGCTACACCTTC,CASSPEGQIPYGYTF
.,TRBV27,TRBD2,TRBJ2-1,TGTGCCAGCAGTTTACCCAAGCGGGGGGCCTACAATGAGCAGTTCTTC,CASSLPKRGAYNEQFF
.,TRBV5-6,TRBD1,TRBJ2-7,TGTGCCAGCAGCATGGACAGGGGCTACGAGCAGTACTTC,CASSMDRGYEQYF
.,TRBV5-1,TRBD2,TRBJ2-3,TGCGCCAGCAGCTTGTCTCTAGCGGGGGGCACAGATACGCAGTATTTT,CASSLSLAGGTDTQYF
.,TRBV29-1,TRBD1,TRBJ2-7,TGCAGCGTTCGGGATCCAGGGGGCTACGAGCAGTACTTC,CSVRDPGGYEQYF
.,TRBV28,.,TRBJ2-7,TGTGCCAGCAGATGGGGAGGAGGCTACGAGCAGTACTTC,CASRWGGGYEQYF
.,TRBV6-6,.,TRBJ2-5,TGTGCCAGCAGTTACTACACAGATGACCGAGAGACCCAGTACTTC,CASSYYTDDRETQYF
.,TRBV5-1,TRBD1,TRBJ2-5,TGCGCCAGCAGCCCCCCACAGGGGGCTTCGGGAGAGACCCAGTACTTC,CASSPPQGASGETQYF
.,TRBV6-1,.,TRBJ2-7,TGTGCCAGCAGTGAAGTTGGTGGTTTTGGCTGGCAGTACTTC,CASSEVGGFGWQYF
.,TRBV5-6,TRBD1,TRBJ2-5,TGTGCCAGCAGACAGGGGATAACCAAGGAGACCCAGTACTTC,CASRQGITKETQYF
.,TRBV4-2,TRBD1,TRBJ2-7,TGTGCCAGCAGCCAAGAGGGACAGGACGAGCAGTACTTC,CASSQEGQDEQYF
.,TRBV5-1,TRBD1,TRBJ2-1,TGCGCCAGCGGACCCTGGACAGGAGGTACTGAGCAGTTCTTC,CASGPWTGGTEQFF
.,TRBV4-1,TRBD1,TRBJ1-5,TGCGCCAGCTCGTACGCAGGGGGCTCGAGTCAGCCCCAGCATTTT,CASSYAGGSSQPQHF
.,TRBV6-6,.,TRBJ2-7,TGTGCCAGCAGTTACGTGGACTCGCCTTACGAGCAGTACTTC,CASSYVDSPYEQYF
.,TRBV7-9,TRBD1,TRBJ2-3,TGTGCCAGCAGCTCCGGGACAGGGGTTTTCGATACGCAGTATTTT,CASSSGTGVFDTQYF